The clone carrying this T cell receptor (beta chain) was picked up a small number of times. Its matching antigen is unknown. This record belongs to a study of T and B cells in COVID-19 patients. About the research overall: Peripheral blood came from COVID-19 patients with active infection or after recovery.

The length of the CDR3 is 12 residues. V lost 5 bases and J lost 8, with 11 bases in between. Germline V CDR1 and CDR2: SEHNR, FQNEAQ (reference sequence). Findings and caveats of the study: In COVID-19 patients, T cell receptor beta variable and joining gene use was reportedly strongly skewed. Exclusive to the recovered cohort were 2,300 or so TCR clusters, 25 to 35 of them with low generation probability.

Multiplex PCR with BIOMED2 TRB-A/B primer pools amplified TRB rearrangements. TCRdb called the multiplex PCR reads again in MiXCR, with one record for every CDR3 protein. The sample carries several thousand distinct CDR3 sequences, about a quarter recorded once. TRB was amplified from about 260-540 ng of blood genomic DNA. V usage is TRBV7-9 and J usage is TRBJ2-3; D could derive from TRBD1 or TRBD2 (5 bases each). This receptor was identified in a human donor with active COVID-19. The sequenced sample was blood. The CDR3 DNA follows: TGTGCCAGCAGCCTGCCGAGGGGTACGCAGTATTTT. Amino acid sequence: CASSLPRGTQYF.